This T cell receptor beta chain was sequenced in a study of regulatory T cells in long-lasting Graves disease. Whole-study context: The term persistent Graves' disease signified upward of 5 years on antithyroid drugs with positive TSH receptor antibodies.

Time point defined: persistent/refractory GD, antithyroid drugs over 5 years with positive TRAb. RNA extracted from PBMCs served as the sequencing template. Diagnosing Graves' disease relied on the American Thyroid Association guidelines. This clonotype has only a few counts. CDR3 regions were amplified by Arm-PCR using iRepertoire HTBI primers to build TCR beta libraries. MiXCR, applied by TCRdb to the multiplex PCR reads, yields one record per CDR3 protein. The data contain roughly 360,000 distinct CDR3 sequences, about 23% of them singletons. This sample comprised peripheral blood mononuclear cells (PBMCs), obtained when the disease was refractory, from a patient treated with antithyroid drugs. This receptor was taken from a woman aged 40 to 50 with Graves disease.

CDR3 nucleotides: TGTGCCAGCAATGTTGTGAGGGGTGAGCAGTTCTTC. Its translation is CASNVVRGEQFF. J is TRBJ2-1 and V is TRBV2; D could derive from TRBD1 or TRBD2 (5 bases each). V gave up 7 bases and J gave up 9 bases, with 13 bases separating them. Germline V gives CDR1 SNHLY, CDR2 FYNNEI. This CDR3 has 12 residues. Looking up the rest from reference TRBV2 and TRBJ2-1 gives the full variable domain: EPEVTQTPSHQVTQMGQEVILRCVPISNHLYFYWYRQILGQKVEFLVSFYNNEISEKSEIFDDQFSVERPDGSNFTLKIRSTKLEDSAMYFCASNVVRGEQFFGPGTRLTVL.